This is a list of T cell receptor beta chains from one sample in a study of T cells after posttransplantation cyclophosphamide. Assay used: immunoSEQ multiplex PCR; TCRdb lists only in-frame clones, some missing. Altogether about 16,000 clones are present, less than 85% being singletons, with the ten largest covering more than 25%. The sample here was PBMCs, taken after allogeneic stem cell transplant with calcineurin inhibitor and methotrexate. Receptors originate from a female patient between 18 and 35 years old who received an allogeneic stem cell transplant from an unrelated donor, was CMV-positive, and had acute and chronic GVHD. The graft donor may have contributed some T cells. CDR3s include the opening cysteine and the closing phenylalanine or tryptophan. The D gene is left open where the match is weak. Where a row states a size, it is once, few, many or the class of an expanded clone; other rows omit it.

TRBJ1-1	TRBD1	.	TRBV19	CASRTGEGAFF	TGTGCCAGTAGAACAGGGGAAGGAGCTTTCTTT
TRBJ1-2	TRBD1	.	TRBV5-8	CASREYGTGVYGYTF	TGTGCCAGCAGGGAATACGGGACAGGGGTCTATGGCTACACCTTC
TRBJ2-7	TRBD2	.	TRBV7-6	CASSLGAGDRYEQYF	TGTGCCAGCAGCTTAGGTGCGGGAGATCGGTACGAGCAGTACTTC
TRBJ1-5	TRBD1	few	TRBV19	CASSTGTGPGEPQHF	TGTGCCAGTAGTACCGGGACAGGGCCCGGGGAGCCCCAGCATTTT
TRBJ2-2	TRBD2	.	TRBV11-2	CASRAGPLNTGELFF	TGTGCCAGCCGAGCGGGACCATTGAACACCGGGGAGCTGTTTTTT
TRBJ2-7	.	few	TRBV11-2	CASSLGAGYEQYF	TGTGCCAGCAGCTTAGGTGCGGGTTACGAGCAGTACTTC
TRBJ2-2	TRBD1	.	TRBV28	CASSFSLGDRDTGELFF	TGTGCCAGCAGTTTTTCATTGGGGGACAGGGACACCGGGGAGCTGTTTTTT
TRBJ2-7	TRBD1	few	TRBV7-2	CASSYGARKGAGEQYF	TGTGCCAGCAGCTACGGAGCCCGGAAGGGGGCGGGCGAGCAGTACTTC
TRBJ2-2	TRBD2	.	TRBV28	CASSSSGTTGELFF	TGTGCCAGCAGTTCCAGCGGGACCACCGGGGAGCTGTTTTTT
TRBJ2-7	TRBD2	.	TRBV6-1	CASRASGSSYEQYF	TGTGCCAGCAGGGCTAGCGGGAGTTCCTACGAGCAGTACTTC
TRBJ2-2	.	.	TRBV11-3	CASSPGINGELFF	TGTGCCAGCAGCCCCGGGATCAACGGGGAGCTGTTTTTT
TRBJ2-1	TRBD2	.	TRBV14	CASSYLLAGAYNEQFF	TGTGCCAGCAGCTACCTACTAGCGGGAGCCTACAATGAGCAGTTCTTC
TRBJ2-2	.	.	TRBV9	CASSVKFSGYTGELFF	TGTGCCAGCAGCGTGAAGTTTTCAGGGTACACCGGGGAGCTGTTTTTT
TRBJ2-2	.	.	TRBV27	CASSRPGLHSGELFF	TGTGCCAGCAGTCGGCCGGGACTTCACTCCGGGGAGCTGTTTTTT
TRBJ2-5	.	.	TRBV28	CASTKGVRDYPQETQYF	TGTGCCAGCACCAAGGGGGTCCGGGACTACCCACAAGAGACCCAGTACTTC
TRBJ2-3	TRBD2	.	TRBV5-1	CASSLYGGSSGRAVDTQYF	TGCGCCAGCAGCTTGTATGGCGGGTCCTCCGGGAGGGCCGTAGATACGCAGTATTTT
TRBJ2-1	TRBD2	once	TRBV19	CASSIDPSGRAGEQFF	TGTGCCAGTAGTATAGATCCTAGCGGGAGGGCCGGAGAGCAGTTCTTC
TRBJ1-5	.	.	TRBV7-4	CASSLALSRVVNSNQPQHF	TGTGCCAGCAGCTTAGCGCTCAGCAGGGTAGTAAATAGCAATCAGCCCCAGCATTTT
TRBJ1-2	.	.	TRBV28	CASNQGGGYGYTF	TGTGCCAGCAACCAAGGCGGGGGCTATGGCTACACCTTC
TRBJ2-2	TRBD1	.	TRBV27	CASSTGTGSTGELFF	TGTGCCAGCAGCACCGGGACAGGGAGCACCGGGGAGCTGTTTTTT
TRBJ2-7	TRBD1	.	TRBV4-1	CASSQEDRDDSYEQYF	TGCGCCAGCAGCCAAGAGGACAGGGACGATTCCTACGAGCAGTACTTC
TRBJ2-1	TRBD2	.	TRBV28	CASSPIRLAANEQFF	TGTGCCAGCAGTCCGATCCGACTAGCGGCTAATGAGCAGTTCTTC
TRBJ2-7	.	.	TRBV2	CASGAGANSYEQYF	TGTGCCAGCGGCGCAGGGGCAAACTCCTACGAGCAGTACTTC
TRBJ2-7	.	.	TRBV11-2	CASSLGASPYEQYF	TGTGCCAGCAGCTTAGGGGCGAGCCCCTACGAGCAGTACTTC
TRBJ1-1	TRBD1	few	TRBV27	CASSPGTGSGTEAFF	TGTGCCAGCAGTCCGGGGACAGGGAGTGGCACTGAAGCTTTCTTT
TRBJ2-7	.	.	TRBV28	CASKGGETGYEQYF	TGTGCCAGCAAAGGGGGGGAGACCGGCTACGAGCAGTACTTC
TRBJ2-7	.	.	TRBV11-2	CASSPRAASYEQYF	TGTGCCAGCAGCCCCAGGGCAGCGTCCTACGAGCAGTACTTC
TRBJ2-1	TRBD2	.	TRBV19	CASAASGTSYNEQFF	TGTGCCAGTGCCGCTAGCGGGACATCCTACAATGAGCAGTTCTTC
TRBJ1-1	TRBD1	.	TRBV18	CASSLPGQGGNTEAFF	TGTGCCAGCTCACTCCCGGGACAGGGGGGGAACACTGAAGCTTTCTTT
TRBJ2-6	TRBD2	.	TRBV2	CASSEWTSGRGNSGANVLTF	TGTGCCAGCAGTGAGTGGACTAGCGGGAGGGGGAACTCTGGGGCCAACGTCCTGACTTTC
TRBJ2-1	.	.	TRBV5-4	CASSLVVVADHPIGQFF	TGTGCCAGCAGCTTGGTCGTAGTAGCGGACCACCCAATCGGGCAGTTCTTC
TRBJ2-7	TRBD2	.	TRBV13	CASSLTASGSISYEQYF	TGTGCCAGCAGCTTAACGGCTAGCGGGAGCATTTCCTACGAGCAGTACTTC
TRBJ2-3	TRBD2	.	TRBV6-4	CASSILAGERDTQYF	TGTGCCAGCAGTATTCTAGCGGGAGAGCGGGATACGCAGTATTTT
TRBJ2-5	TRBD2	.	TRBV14	CASSQDRVRGEETQYF	TGTGCCAGCAGCCAAGATCGGGTTCGGGGGGAAGAGACCCAGTACTTC
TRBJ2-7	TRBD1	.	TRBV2	CASSPIRDRVLPSSYEQYF	TGTGCCAGCAGTCCGATACGGGACAGGGTCCTCCCAAGCTCCTACGAGCAGTACTTC
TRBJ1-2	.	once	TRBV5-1	CASSLEGKGYGYTF	TGCGCCAGCAGCTTGGAGGGGAAGGGCTATGGCTACACCTTC
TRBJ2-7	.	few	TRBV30	CAWSVGAGAYEQYF	TGTGCCTGGAGTGTTGGGGCAGGAGCCTACGAGCAGTACTTC
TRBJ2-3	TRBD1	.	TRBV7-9	CASSLRQGSDTQYF	TGTGCCAGCAGCTTACGACAGGGCTCAGATACGCAGTATTTT
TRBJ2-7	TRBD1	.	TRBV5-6	CASSLGGQVSSYEQYF	TGTGCCAGCAGCTTGGGGGGACAGGTAAGCTCCTACGAGCAGTACTTC
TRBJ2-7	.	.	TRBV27	CASSWRMGYEQYF	TGTGCCAGCAGTTGGAGGATGGGGTACGAGCAGTACTTC
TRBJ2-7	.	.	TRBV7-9	CASSLARADEQYF	TGTGCCAGCAGCTTAGCCAGAGCGGATGAGCAGTACTTC
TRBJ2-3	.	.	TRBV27	CASSPGVTGTDTQYF	TGTGCCAGCAGTCCCGGGGTTACAGGGACAGATACGCAGTATTTT
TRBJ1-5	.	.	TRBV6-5	CASSYSESNQPQHF	TGTGCCAGCAGTTACTCCGAGAGCAATCAGCCCCAGCATTTT
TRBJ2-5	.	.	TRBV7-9	CASSLVGLETQYF	TGTGCCAGCAGCTTAGTCGGACTCGAGACCCAGTACTTC
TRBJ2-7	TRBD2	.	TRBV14	CASSQKLAGAYEQYF	TGTGCCAGCAGCCAGAAGCTAGCGGGAGCCTACGAGCAGTACTTC
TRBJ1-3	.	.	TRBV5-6	CASSSKDRISGNTIYF	TGTGCCAGCAGCTCGAAAGACAGGATCTCTGGAAACACCATATATTTT
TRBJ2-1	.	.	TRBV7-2	CASSLSLLGNEQFF	TGTGCCAGCAGCTTATCTCTACTAGGAAATGAGCAGTTCTTC
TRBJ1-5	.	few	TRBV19	CASSITRNQPQHF	TGTGCCAGTAGTATAACCAGAAATCAGCCCCAGCATTTT
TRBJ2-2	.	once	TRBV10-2	CASTPVNTGELFF	TGCGCCAGCACCCCGGTGAACACCGGGGAGCTGTTTTTT
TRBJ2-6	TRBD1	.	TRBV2	CASGDRVGANVLTF	TGTGCCAGCGGGGACAGGGTTGGGGCCAACGTCCTGACTTTC
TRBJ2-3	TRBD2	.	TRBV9	CASSVQSIAGGPTDTQYF	TGTGCCAGCAGCGTTCAATCCATAGCGGGAGGGCCCACAGATACGCAGTATTTT
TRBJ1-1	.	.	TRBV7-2	CASSAGVGAYTEAFF	TGTGCCAGCAGCGCCGGGGTGGGGGCGTACACTGAAGCTTTCTTT
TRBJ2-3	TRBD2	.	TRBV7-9	CASSLAGGRPDTQYF	TGTGCCAGCAGCTTGGCGGGGGGACGGCCAGATACGCAGTATTTT